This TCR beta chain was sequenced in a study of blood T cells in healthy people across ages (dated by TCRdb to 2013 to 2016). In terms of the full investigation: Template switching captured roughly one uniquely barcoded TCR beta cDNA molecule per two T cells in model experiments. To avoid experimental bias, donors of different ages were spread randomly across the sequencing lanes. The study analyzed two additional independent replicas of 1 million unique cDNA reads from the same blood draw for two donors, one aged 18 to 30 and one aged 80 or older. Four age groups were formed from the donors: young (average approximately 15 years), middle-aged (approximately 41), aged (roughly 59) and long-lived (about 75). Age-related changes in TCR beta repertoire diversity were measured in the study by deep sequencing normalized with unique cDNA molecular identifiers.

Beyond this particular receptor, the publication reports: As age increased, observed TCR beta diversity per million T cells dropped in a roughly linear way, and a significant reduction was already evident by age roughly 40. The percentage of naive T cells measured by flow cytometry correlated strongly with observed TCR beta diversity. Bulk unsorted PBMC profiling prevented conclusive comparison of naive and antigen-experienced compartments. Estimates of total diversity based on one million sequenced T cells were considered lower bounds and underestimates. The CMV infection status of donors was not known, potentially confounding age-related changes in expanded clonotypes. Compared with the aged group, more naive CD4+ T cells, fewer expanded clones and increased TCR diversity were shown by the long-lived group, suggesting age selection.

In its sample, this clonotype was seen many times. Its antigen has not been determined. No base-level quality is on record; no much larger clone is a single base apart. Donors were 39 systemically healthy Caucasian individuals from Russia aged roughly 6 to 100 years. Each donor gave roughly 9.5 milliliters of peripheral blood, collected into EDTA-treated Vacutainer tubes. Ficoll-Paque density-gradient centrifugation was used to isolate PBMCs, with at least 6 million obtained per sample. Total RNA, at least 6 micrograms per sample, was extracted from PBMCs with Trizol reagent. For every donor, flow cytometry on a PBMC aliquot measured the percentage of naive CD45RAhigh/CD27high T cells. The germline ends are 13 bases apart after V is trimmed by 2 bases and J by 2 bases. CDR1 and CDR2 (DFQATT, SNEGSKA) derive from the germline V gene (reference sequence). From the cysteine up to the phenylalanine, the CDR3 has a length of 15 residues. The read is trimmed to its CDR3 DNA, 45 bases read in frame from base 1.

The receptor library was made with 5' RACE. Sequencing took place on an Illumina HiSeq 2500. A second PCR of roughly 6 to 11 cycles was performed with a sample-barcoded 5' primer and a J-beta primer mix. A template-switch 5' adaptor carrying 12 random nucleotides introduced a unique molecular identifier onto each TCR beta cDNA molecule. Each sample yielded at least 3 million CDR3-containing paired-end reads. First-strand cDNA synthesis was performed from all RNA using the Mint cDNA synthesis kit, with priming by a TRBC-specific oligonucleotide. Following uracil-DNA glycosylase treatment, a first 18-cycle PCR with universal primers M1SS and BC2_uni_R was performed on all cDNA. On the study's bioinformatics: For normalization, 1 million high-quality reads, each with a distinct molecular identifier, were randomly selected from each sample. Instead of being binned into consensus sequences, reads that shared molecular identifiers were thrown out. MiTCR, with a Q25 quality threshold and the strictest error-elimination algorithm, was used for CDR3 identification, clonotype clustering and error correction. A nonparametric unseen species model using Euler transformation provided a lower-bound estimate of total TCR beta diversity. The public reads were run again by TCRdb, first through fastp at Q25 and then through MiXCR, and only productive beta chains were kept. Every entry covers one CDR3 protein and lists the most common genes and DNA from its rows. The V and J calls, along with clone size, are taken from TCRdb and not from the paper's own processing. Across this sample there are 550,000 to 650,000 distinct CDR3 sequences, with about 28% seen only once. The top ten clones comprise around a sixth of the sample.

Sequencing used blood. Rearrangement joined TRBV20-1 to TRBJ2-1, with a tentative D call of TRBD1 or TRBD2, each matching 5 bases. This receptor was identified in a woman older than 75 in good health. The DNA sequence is TGCAGTGCTAGAAGGGGATCCGGGGCCTACAATGAGCAGTTCTTC. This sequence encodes CSARRGSGAYNEQFF.